The TCR beta chain described here comes from a study of blood T cell repertoires in COVID-19. The length of the CDR3 is 15 residues. CDR1 is MNHEY and CDR2 is SVGAGI in the germline V gene. V trimming: 2 bases; J trimming: 6 bases; junction bases outside the gene matches: 3. Produced via immunoSEQ multiplex PCR; TCRdb's table is partial and in-frame only. The sample gives about 420,000 clones, approximately 90% of which show up once; roughly 0.87% is in the top ten. Sequencing was carried out using peripheral blood. This clonotype was sampled from a man younger than 35 with COVID-19, enrolled during active disease. This chain links TRBV6-5 with TRBJ1-6, with 8 positions matching TRBD1. CDR3 amino acids: CASSYGDRFNSPLHF. The CDR3 DNA reads as TGTGCCAGCAGTTACGGGGACAGGTTTAATTCACCCCTCCACTTT.